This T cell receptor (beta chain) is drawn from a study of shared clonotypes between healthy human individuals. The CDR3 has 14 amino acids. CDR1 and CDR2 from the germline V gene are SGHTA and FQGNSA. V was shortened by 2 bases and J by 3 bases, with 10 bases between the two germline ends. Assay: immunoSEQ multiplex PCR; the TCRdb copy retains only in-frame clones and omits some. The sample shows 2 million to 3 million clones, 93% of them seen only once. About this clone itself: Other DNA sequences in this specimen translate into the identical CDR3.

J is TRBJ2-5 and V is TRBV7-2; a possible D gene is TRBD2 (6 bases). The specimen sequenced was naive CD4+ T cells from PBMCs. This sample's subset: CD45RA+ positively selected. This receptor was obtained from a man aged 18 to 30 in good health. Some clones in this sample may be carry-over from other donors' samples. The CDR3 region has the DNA TGTGCCAGCAGCTTAATGGGGGGAGAAGAGACCCAGTACTTC. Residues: CASSLMGGEETQYF.